The clone carrying this T cell receptor beta chain occurred many times. Its target is unknown. These data are taken from a study of spatial heterogeneity in lung cancer. Overall study context: Matched bulk RNA-seq yielded a T cell transcriptional module score. Counts of TCR transcripts in tumor regions correlated strongly with that score. Each unique TCR and UMI combination was seen more than ten times on average in raw reads.

Findings and caveats of the study: How many expanded intratumoral alpha and beta TCRs were present tracked the tumor mutation count, which was a count of nonsynonymous mutations.

TCRdb reprocessed the 5' RACE reads with MiXCR, giving one entry per CDR3 protein. The sample has 2,500 to 3,500 distinct CDR3 sequences, about 15% seen once. Documented time point: sample taken at primary tumor resection. The TCR was taken from a male donor with early-stage non-small cell lung cancer. The sequenced sample was lung tumor tissue, obtained at surgery.

The CDR3 region is CASSETRGAADTQYF. For the CDR3, the DNA is TGTGCCAGCAGTGAGACGAGGGGTGCCGCAGATACGCAGTATTTT. This sequence joins TRBV2 and TRBJ2-3; D might be TRBD1 or TRBD2, each matching 5 bases. The CDR3 length is 15 residues. Per germline, CDR1 SNHLY and CDR2 FYNNEI. The germline V and J ends were trimmed by 3 bases and 4 bases, with 14 bases remaining between them.